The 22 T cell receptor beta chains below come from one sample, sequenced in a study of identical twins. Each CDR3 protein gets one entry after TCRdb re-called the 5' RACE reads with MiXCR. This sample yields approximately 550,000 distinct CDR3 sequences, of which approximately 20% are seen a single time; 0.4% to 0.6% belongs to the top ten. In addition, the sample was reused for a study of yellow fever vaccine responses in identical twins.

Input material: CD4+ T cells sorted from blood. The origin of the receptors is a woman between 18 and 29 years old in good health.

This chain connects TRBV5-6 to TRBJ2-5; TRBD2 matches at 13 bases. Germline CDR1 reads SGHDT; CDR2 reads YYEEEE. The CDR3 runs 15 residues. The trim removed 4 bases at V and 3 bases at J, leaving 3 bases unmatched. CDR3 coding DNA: TGTGCCAGCAGCCGGGGGACTAGCGGGGAAGAGACCCAGTACTTC. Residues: CASSRGTSGEETQYF.

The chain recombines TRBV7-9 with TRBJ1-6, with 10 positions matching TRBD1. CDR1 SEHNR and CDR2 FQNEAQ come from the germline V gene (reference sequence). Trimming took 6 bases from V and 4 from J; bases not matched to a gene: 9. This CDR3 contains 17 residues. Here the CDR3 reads CASSPSGQGIYNSPLHF. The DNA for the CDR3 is TGTGCCAGCAGTCCTTCGGGACAGGGGATTTATAATTCACCCCTCCACTTT.

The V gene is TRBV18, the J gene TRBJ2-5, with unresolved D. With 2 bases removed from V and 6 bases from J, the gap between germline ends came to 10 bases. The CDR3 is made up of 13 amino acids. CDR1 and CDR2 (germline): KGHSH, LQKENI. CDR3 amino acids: CASSPEVIKTQYF. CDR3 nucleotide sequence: TGTGCCAGCTCACCAGAAGTTATAAAGACCCAGTACTTC.

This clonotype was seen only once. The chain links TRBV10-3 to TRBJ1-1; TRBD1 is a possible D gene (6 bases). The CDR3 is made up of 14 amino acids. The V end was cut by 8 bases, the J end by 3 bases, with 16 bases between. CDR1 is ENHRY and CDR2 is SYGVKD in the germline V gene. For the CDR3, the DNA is TGTGCCATCGCCCCGAACGGACAGTACACTGAAGCTTTCTTT. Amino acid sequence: CAIAPNGQYTEAFF.

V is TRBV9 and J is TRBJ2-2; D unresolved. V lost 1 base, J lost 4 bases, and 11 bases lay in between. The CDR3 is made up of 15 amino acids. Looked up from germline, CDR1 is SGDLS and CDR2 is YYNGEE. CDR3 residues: CASSVIGGSTGELFF. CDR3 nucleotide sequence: TGTGCCAGCAGCGTAATTGGCGGTTCCACCGGGGAGCTGTTTTTT.

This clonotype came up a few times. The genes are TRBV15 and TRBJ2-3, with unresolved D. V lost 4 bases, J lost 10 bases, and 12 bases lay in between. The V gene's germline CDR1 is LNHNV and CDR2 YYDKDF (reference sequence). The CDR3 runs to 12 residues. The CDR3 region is CATSKESLAQYF. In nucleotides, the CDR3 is TGTGCCACCAGCAAAGAAAGCTTGGCGCAGTATTTT.

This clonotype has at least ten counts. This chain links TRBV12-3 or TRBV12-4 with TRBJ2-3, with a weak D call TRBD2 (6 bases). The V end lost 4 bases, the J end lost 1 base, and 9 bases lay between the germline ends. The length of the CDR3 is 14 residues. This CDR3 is CASSWRAGTDTQYF. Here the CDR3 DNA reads TGTGCCAGCAGTTGGAGGGCAGGCACAGATACGCAGTATTTT.

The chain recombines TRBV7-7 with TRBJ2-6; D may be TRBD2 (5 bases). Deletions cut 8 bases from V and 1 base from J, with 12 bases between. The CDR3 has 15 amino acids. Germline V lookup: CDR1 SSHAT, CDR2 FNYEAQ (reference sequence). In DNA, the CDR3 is TGTGCCAGCGGACCGCGGGTATCTGGGGCCAACGTCCTGACTTTC. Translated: CASGPRVSGANVLTF. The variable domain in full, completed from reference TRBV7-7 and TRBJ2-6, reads GAGVSQSPRYKVTKRGQDVTLRCDPISSHATLYWYQQALGQGPEFLTYFNYEAQPDKSGLPSDRFSAERPEGSISTLTIQRTEQRDSAMYRCASGPRVSGANVLTFGAGSRLTVL.

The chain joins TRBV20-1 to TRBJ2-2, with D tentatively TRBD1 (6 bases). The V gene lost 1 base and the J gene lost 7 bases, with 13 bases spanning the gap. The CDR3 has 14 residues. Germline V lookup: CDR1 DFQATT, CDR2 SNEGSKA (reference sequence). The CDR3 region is CSARAGEWVGELFF. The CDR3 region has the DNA TGCAGTGCTAGAGCAGGGGAGTGGGTCGGGGAGCTGTTTTTT.

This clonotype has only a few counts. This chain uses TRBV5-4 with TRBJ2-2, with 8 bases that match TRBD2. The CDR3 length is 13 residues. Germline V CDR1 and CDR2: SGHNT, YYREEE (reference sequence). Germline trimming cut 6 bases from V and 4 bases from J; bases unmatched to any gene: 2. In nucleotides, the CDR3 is TGTGCCAGCATTGCGGGAGGCACCGGGGAGCTGTTTTTT. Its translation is CASIAGGTGELFF.

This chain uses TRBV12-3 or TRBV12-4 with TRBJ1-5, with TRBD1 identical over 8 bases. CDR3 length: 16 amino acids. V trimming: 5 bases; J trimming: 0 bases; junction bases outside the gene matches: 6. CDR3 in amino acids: CASSAQGAFSNQPQHF. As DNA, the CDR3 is TGTGCCAGCAGTGCCCAGGGGGCCTTTAGCAATCAGCCCCAGCATTTT.

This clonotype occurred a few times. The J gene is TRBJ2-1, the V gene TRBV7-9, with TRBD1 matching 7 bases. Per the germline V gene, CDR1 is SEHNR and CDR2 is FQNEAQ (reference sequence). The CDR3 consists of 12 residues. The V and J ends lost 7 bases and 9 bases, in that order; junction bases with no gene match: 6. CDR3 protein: CASNPQGSEQFF. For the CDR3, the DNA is TGTGCCAGCAACCCACAGGGGAGTGAGCAGTTCTTC.

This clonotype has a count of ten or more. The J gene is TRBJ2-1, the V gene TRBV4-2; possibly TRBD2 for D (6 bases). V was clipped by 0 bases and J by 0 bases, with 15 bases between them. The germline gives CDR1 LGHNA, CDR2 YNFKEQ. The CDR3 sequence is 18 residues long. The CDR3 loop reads CASSQDRTGSTSYNEQFF. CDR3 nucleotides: TGTGCCAGCAGCCAAGATAGGACCGGGAGCACCTCCTACAATGAGCAGTTCTTC.

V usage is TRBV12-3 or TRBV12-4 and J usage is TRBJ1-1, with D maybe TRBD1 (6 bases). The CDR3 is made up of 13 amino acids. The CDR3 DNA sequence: TGTGTCACGGGGGGCCTCTTGAACACTGAAGCTTTCTTT. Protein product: CVTGGLLNTEAFF.

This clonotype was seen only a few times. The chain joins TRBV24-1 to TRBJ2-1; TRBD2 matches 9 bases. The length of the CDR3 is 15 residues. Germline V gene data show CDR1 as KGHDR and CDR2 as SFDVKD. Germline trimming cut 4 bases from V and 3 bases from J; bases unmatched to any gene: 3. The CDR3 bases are TGTGCCACCAGTGAAAGGCGGGGGGGCTACAATGAGCAGTTCTTC. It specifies CATSERRGGYNEQFF.

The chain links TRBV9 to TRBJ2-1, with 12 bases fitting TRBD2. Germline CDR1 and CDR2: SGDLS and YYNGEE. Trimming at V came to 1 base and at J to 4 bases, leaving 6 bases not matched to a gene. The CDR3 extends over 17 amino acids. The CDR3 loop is CASSVTTSGSGYNEQFF. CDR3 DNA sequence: TGTGCCAGCAGCGTAACGACTAGCGGGAGTGGTTACAATGAGCAGTTCTTC.

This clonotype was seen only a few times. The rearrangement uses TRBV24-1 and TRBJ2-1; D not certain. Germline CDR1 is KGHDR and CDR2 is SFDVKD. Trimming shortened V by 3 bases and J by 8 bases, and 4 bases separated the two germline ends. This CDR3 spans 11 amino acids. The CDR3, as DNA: TGTGCCACCAGTGATATCGATGAGCAGTTCTTC. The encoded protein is CATSDIDEQFF.

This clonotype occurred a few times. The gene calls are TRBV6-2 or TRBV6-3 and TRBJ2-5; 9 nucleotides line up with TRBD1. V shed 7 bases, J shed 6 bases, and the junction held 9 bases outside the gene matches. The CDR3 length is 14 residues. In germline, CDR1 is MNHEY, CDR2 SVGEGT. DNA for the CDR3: TGTGCCAGCACACTAAGGACAGGGGTAAAGACCCAGTACTTC. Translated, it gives CASTLRTGVKTQYF.

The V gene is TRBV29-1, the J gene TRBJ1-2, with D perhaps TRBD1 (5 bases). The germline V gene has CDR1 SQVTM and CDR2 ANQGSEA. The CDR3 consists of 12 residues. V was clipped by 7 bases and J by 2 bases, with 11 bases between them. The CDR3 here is CSAAGANYGYTF. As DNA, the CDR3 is TGCAGCGCAGCCGGGGCCAACTATGGCTACACCTTC.

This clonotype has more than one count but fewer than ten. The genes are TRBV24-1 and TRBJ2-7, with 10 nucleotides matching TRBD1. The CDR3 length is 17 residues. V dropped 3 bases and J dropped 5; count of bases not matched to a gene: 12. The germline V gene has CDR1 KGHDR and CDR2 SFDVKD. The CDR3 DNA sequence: TGTGCCACCAGTGATCCCGGCTTGGGACAGGGGCTCGACGAGCAGTACTTC. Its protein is CATSDPGLGQGLDEQYF.

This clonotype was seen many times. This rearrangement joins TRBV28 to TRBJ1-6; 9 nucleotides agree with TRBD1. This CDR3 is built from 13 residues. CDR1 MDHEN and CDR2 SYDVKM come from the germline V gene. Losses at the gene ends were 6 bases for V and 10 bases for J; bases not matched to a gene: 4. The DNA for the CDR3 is TGTGCCAGCAGGGGGACAGGGAACTCACCCCTCCACTTT. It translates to CASRGTGNSPLHF.

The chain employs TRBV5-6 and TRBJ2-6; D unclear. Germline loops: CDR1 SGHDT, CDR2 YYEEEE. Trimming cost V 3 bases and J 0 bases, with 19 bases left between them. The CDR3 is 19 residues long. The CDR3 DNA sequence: TGTGCCAGCAGCTCAGAATCACGGGTCCGGCGCTCTGGGGCCAACGTCCTGACTTTC. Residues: CASSSESRVRRSGANVLTF.